This TCR beta chain is from a study of blood T cell repertoires in COVID-19. In the study overall: Acute and convalescent COVID-19 specimens originated in the United States, Italy and Spain. In each case, the material was cDNA or gDNA derived from T cells, B-cell-depleted T cells, or PBMCs.

Germline trimming cut 0 bases from V and 2 bases from J; bases unmatched to any gene: 4. This CDR3 spans 17 amino acids. Germline CDR1 SGHAT, CDR2 FQNNGV. Libraries were prepared by immunoSEQ multiplex PCR; TCRdb keeps only in-frame clonotypes and omits some of them. The repertoire has 120,000 to 150,000 clones, about 90% of them found once; the top ten carry 8% to 13%. The sequenced sample consisted of peripheral blood. The chain combines TRBV11-2 with TRBJ1-5, with 10 bases matching TRBD1. This TCR was sampled from a woman of 80 years or more with acute or convalescent COVID-19. CDR3 DNA sequence: TGTGCCAGCAGCTTAGATAGAGGACAGGGGGGCAATCAGCCCCAGCATTTT. It yields the protein CASSLDRGQGGNQPQHF.